Each of the 19 T cell receptor beta chains below was sequenced from the same sample in a study of T cells expressing NK-cell markers (dated by TCRdb to between 2020 and 2021). The library was prepared using 5' RACE. The listed sequencing device is Illumina HiSeq 2000. Once TCRdb had reprocessed the reads, it stored one entry per CDR3 protein sequence and supplied no DNA. The sample table records approximately 440,000 distinct CDR3 sequences. Clones ranked in the top ten supply 1.4% to 1.5% of the sample. The sequenced material came from blood T cells: a sorted CD56 or NKG2C T cell subset, CD4+ or CD8+ T cells, or bulk PBMC T cells (not recorded which). All receptors come from a woman between 45 and 60 years old in good health. Donor details come from another sample of the same person, matched by shared clones.

V and J are TRBV3-1 and TRBJ2-7; without DNA, the TCRdb call of TRBD1 cannot be checked. Germline V gene data show CDR1 as LGHDT and CDR2 as YNNKEL (reference sequence). The CDR3 is 13 residues long. The CDR3 loop reads CASSQDRLGRQYF.

The rearrangement links TRBV5-1 to TRBJ2-2; no DNA is available, so the TRBD2 call from TCRdb remains unchecked. The CDR3 is made up of 18 amino acids. CDR1 is SGHRS, CDR2 YFSETQ, per germline. The CDR3 sequence: CASSPRLAGGPWTGELFF.

CDR3 sequence: CASSPLSGSGQETQYF. This chain connects TRBV11-1 to TRBJ2-5; lacking DNA, the TRBD2 call made by TCRdb goes unchecked. Per the germline V gene, CDR1 is SGHAT and CDR2 is FQDESV (reference sequence). This CDR3 spans 16 amino acids.

The rearrangement uses TRBV19 and TRBJ2-3; absent DNA, TCRdb's TRBD2 call cannot be checked. CDR3 length: 13 amino acids. Germline CDR1 is LNHDA and CDR2 is SQIVND (reference sequence). CDR3 amino acids: CASSVQREDTQYF. Looking up the rest from reference TRBV19 and TRBJ2-3 gives the full variable domain: DGGITQSPKYLFRKEGQNVTLSCEQNLNHDAMYWYRQDPGQGLRLIYYSQIVNDFQKGDIAEGYSVSREKKESFPLTVTSAQKNPTAFYLCASSVQREDTQYFGPGTRLTVL.

The J gene is TRBJ1-2, the V gene TRBV12-3 or TRBV12-4; the TCRdb call, TRBD1, lacks DNA for checking. The CDR3 sequence is 14 residues long. CDR3 loop: CASSLGQAPYGYTF.

J is TRBJ1-2 and V is TRBV12-3 or TRBV12-4; TCRdb returns TRBD1, unconfirmable since there is no DNA. This CDR3 has 14 residues. CDR3 sequence: CASSWGQAEGGYTF.

CDR3 loop: CASSFTGTVRTDTQYF. This chain uses TRBV11-2 with TRBJ2-3; the TCRdb call, TRBD1, lacks DNA for checking. This CDR3 has 16 amino acids. Germline CDR1 is SGHAT and CDR2 is FQNNGV.

This sequence joins TRBV9 and TRBJ2-6; TCRdb's D call, TRBD1, is unchecked because there is no DNA. The CDR3 length is 15 residues. From germline, CDR1 is SGDLS and CDR2 YYNGEE. CDR3 amino acids: CASTEGALGANVLTF.

The genes are TRBV30 and TRBJ1-1. The CDR3 totals 11 residues. Looked up from germline, CDR1 is GTSNPN and CDR2 is SVGIG (reference sequence). CDR3 loop: CAWRFQAEAFF.

This chain links TRBV5-6 with TRBJ2-1. The CDR3 extends over 14 amino acids. Germline CDR1 SGHDT, CDR2 YYEEEE. The CDR3 is CASSPQTRWNEQFF.

The V gene is TRBV29-1, the J gene TRBJ1-2; TCRdb designates TRBD1, a call that cannot be tested without DNA. Germline lookup yields CDR1 SQVTM and CDR2 ANQGSEA. The CDR3 covers 14 residues. Here the CDR3 reads CSVPKGGLSYGYTF.

This rearrangement joins TRBV4-1 to TRBJ1-3; absent DNA, TCRdb's TRBD1 call cannot be checked. This CDR3 spans 15 amino acids. Germline V gene sequence: CDR1 MGHRA, CDR2 YSYEKL. This CDR3 is CASSLPRGAGNTIYF.

This chain links TRBV5-1 with TRBJ2-1; TCRdb reports TRBD1, a call that lacks DNA to check it against. Per the germline V gene, CDR1 is SGHRS and CDR2 is YFSETQ. The CDR3 spans 17 residues. CDR3 loop: CASSFRDAALVGNEQFF. The full variable domain, completed using reference TRBV5-1 and TRBJ2-1, is KAGVTQTPRYLIKTRGQQVTLSCSPISGHRSVSWYQQTPGQGLQFLFEYFSETQRNKGNFPGRFSGRQFSNSRSEMNVSTLELGDSALYLCASSFRDAALVGNEQFFGPGTRLTVL.

This rearrangement joins TRBV5-1 to TRBJ1-1; absent DNA, TCRdb's TRBD1 call cannot be checked. The CDR3 totals 15 residues. Germline V gene data show CDR1 as SGHRS and CDR2 as YFSETQ. CDR3 sequence reads: CASSYLGTLNTEAFF.

This sequence joins TRBV6-1 and TRBJ1-1. CDR1 and CDR2 (germline): MNHNS, SASEGT. There are 15 residues in the CDR3. This chain's CDR3 is CASSEDLGRETEAFF.

The chain is built from TRBV7-2 and TRBJ1-6; TCRdb names TRBD1, which stays unverified in the absence of DNA. CDR1 is SGHTA and CDR2 is FQGNSA in the germline V gene. The length of the CDR3 is 13 residues. This CDR3 reads CASSFYQGSPLHF.

This chain links TRBV2 with TRBJ2-5; TCRdb picks TRBD2, but there is no DNA to check that call. The CDR3 sequence is 13 residues long. In germline, CDR1 is SNHLY, CDR2 FYNNEI. The CDR3 protein is CASSMDYKETQYF.

The chain carries TRBV7-2 and TRBJ2-3; TCRdb picks TRBD2, but there is no DNA to check that call. The CDR3 loop spans 14 amino acids. Germline CDR1 SGHTA, CDR2 FQGNSA. This CDR3 reads CASSGLAAADTQYF.

The J gene is TRBJ1-5, the V gene TRBV7-9; TCRdb's D gene call, TRBD1, goes unchecked for lack of DNA. The CDR3 runs 15 residues. CDR1 is SEHNR, CDR2 FQNEAQ, per germline (reference sequence). The CDR3 is CASGQGALKGQPQHF.